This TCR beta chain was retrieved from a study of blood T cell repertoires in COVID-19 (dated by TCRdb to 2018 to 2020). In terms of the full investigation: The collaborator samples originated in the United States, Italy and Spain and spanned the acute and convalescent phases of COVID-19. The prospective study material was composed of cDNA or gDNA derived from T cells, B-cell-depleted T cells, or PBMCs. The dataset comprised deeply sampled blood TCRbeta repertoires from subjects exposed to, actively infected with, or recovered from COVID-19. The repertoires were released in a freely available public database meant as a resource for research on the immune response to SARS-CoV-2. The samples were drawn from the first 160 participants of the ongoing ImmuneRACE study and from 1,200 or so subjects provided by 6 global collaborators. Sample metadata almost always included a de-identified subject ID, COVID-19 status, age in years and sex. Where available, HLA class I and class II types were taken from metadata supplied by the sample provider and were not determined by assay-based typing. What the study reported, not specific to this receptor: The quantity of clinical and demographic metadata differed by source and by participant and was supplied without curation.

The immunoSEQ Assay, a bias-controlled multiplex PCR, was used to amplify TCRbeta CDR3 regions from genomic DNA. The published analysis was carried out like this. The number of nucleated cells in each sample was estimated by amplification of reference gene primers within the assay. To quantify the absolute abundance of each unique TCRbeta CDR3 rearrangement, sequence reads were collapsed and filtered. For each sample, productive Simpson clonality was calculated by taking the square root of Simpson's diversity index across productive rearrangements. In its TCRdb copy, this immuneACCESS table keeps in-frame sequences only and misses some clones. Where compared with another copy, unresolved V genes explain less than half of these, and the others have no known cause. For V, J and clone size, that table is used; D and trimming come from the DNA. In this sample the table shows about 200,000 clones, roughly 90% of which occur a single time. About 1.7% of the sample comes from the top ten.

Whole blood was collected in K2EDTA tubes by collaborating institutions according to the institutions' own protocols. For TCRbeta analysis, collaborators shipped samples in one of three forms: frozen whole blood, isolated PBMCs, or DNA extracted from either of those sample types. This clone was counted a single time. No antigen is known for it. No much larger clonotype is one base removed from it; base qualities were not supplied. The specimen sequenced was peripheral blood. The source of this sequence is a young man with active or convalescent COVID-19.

The DNA is TGTGCCAGCAGCTTGGTGGGCGCCGGTTCTGGAAACACCATATATTTT. This translates into CASSLVGAGSGNTIYF. This chain joins TRBV7-2 to TRBJ1-3; the D segment cannot be called with confidence. The V end loses 3 bases and the J end loses 1 base, and a stretch of 13 bases separates them. The CDR3 runs 16 amino acids, cysteine and phenylalanine included. Kept here is only the CDR3 DNA, which spans 48 bases and is read in frame from base 1. The germline V gene supplies CDR1 SGHTA and CDR2 FQGNSA.